A selection of T cell receptor beta chains follows, all from one sample in a study of blood T cell repertoires in COVID-19. Profiled with immunoSEQ multiplex PCR; TCRdb holds only in-frame clones, not every one. The sample gives 200,000 to 300,000 clones, more than 85% of which show up once; 2% to 3% is in the top ten. Sample: peripheral blood. The receptors here all came from a person aged 18 to 35 with COVID-19, enrolled during active disease. The CDR3 runs from the conserved cysteine through the conserved F or W. A D gene is named only where the DNA matches it firmly. Clone size appears in some rows only: once, few, many, or a class for an expanded clone.

D	size	J	V	DNA	CDR3
.	.	TRBJ2-3	TRBV6-5	TGTGCCAGCAGTTATGTTGGGGCCAAGGCTTTTGATACGCAGTATTTT	CASSYVGAKAFDTQYF
.	.	TRBJ1-1	TRBV6-5	TGTGCCAGCACCTTTAGACCAGCCAGCGCTGAAGCTTTCTTT	CASTFRPASAEAFF
.	.	TRBJ2-7	TRBV29-1	TGCAGCGTTGTTGGGACAAATCCCTCCTACGAGCAGTACTTC	CSVVGTNPSYEQYF
TRBD1	.	TRBJ1-1	TRBV5-1	TGCGCCAGCAGCGGGGGACAGGGGAGGCCCACTGAAGCTTTCTTT	CASSGGQGRPTEAFF
.	.	TRBJ2-7	TRBV27	TGTGCCAGCAGTTTTCGCGTGAGCTACGAGCAGTACTTC	CASSFRVSYEQYF
TRBD1	.	TRBJ1-5	TRBV19	TGTGCCAGTAGTCAAACAGGGGGCGGCAATCAGCCCCAGCATTTT	CASSQTGGGNQPQHF
.	.	TRBJ2-1	TRBV19	TGTGCCAGTAGTCTCACTGGCGTAGCGGAGCCCGGACAGTTCTTC	CASSLTGVAEPGQFF
.	.	TRBJ2-3	TRBV7-2	TGTGCCAGCAGCCCCTTAGCTCGCCCAGATACGCAGTATTTT	CASSPLARPDTQYF
.	once	TRBJ1-1	TRBV19	TGTGCCAGTAGGGATCGGGGGAGGGAAGCTTTCTTT	CASRDRGREAFF
TRBD1	.	TRBJ2-1	TRBV14	TGTGCCAGCAGCCAAGTGAGGGGGCTCAATGAGCAGTTCTTC	CASSQVRGLNEQFF
TRBD2	.	TRBJ2-4	TRBV29-1	TGCAGCGTTGAAGAAAGCGGCGGGGGATTAGCCAAAAACATTCAGTACTTC	CSVEESGGGLAKNIQYF
.	.	TRBJ1-3	TRBV27	TGTGCCAGCAGGTCTACAGGACACTCTGGAAACACCATATATTTT	CASRSTGHSGNTIYF
.	.	TRBJ2-2	TRBV9	TGTGCCAGCAGCGTAGCCAGACAGGCAAACACCGGGGAGCTGTTTTTT	CASSVARQANTGELFF
TRBD1	.	TRBJ1-5	TRBV2	TGTGCCAGCAGAGCCCAGGGACAGGGGGTCCTTCAGCCCCAGCATTTT	CASRAQGQGVLQPQHF
.	.	TRBJ2-7	TRBV28	TGTGCCAGCAGTTCCCCGGGGGACGGAGCCTACGAGCAGTACTTC	CASSSPGDGAYEQYF
.	.	TRBJ2-3	TRBV5-1	TGCGCCAGCAGCCGAACTCCGGGGATGGCAGATACGCAGTATTTT	CASSRTPGMADTQYF
.	.	TRBJ2-7	TRBV5-6	TGTGCCAGCAGCTTGGGAGGCTACGAGCAGTACTTC	CASSLGGYEQYF
.	.	TRBJ2-7	TRBV4-1	TGCGCCAGCAGCCAAGAAAAGCGCCTAGGTAGCTACGAGCAGTACTTC	CASSQEKRLGSYEQYF
TRBD1	.	TRBJ2-7	TRBV9	TGTGCCAGCAGCGTAGGTGGGACAGCGTACGAGCAGTACTTC	CASSVGGTAYEQYF
TRBD1	.	TRBJ1-4	TRBV15	TGTGCCACTACTCAGGGGGCGGCTAATGAAAAACTGTTTTTT	CATTQGAANEKLFF
.	.	TRBJ1-2	TRBV10-1	TGCGCCAGCAGTGAGTCGCAGGGCTATGGCTACACCTTC	CASSESQGYGYTF
TRBD1	.	TRBJ1-4	TRBV18	TGTGCCAGCTCACCACCAACAGGGGAGGCAACTAATGAAAAACTGTTTTTT	CASSPPTGEATNEKLFF
TRBD1	.	TRBJ1-5	TRBV6-2/TRBV6-3	TGTGCCAGCAGTTACCGGACAGGGGGCGGTCAGCCCCAGCATTTT	CASSYRTGGGQPQHF
TRBD1	.	TRBJ1-2	TRBV24-1	TGTGCCACCGGGGGACAGGAATCGAACTATGGCTACACCTTC	CATGGQESNYGYTF
.	.	TRBJ2-1	TRBV11-2	TGTGCCAGCAATCCAGCAGGGGGGCATGAGCAGTTCTTC	CASNPAGGHEQFF
TRBD1	.	TRBJ2-1	TRBV2	TGTGCCAGCAGTGATCCCAAAACCGGGACAGATTATGAGCAGTTCTTC	CASSDPKTGTDYEQFF
.	.	TRBJ2-1	TRBV7-5	TGTGCCAGAAGCTTATTCGCGTATTTAGCGGGAGTCAATCGGAACAATGAGCAGTTCTTC	CARSLFAYLAGVNRNNEQFF
TRBD2	.	TRBJ2-3	TRBV4-2	TGTGCCAGCAGCCAAGGACTAGCGTCAAGCACAGATACGCAGTATTTT	CASSQGLASSTDTQYF
TRBD1	.	TRBJ1-5	TRBV19	TGTGCCAGTAGTGCGCAGGGGGCCGGACAGCCCCAGCATTTT	CASSAQGAGQPQHF
.	.	TRBJ1-5	TRBV7-6	TGTGCCAGCAGCGCAGATTTCAGCAATCAGCCCCAGCATTTT	CASSADFSNQPQHF
.	.	TRBJ2-1	TRBV11-3	TGTGCCAGCAGCTTAGGGCCTCTTCCCTACAATGAGCAGTTCTTC	CASSLGPLPYNEQFF
.	.	TRBJ2-1	TRBV6-1	TGTGCCAGCAGTGGGATCTTAGCGGACTCCTACAATGAGCAGTTCTTC	CASSGILADSYNEQFF
.	.	TRBJ1-4	TRBV6-1	TGTGCCAGCAGTGAAGCGCGTGGGGCGGAAAAACTGTTTTTT	CASSEARGAEKLFF
.	.	TRBJ2-3	TRBV3-1/TRBV3-2	TGTGCCAGCAGCCAAGTCCCTAGCGTTACTAGCACAGATACGCAGTATTTT	CASSQVPSVTSTDTQYF
TRBD2	few	TRBJ2-3	TRBV3-1/TRBV3-2	TGTGCCAGCAGCCAAGGTGGGACTAGCGGTGATACGCAGTATTTT	CASSQGGTSGDTQYF
.	.	TRBJ2-7	TRBV5-4	TGTGCCAGCAGCTCGTGGGAGTTCGATGACGAGCAGTACTTC	CASSSWEFDDEQYF
.	.	TRBJ2-1	TRBV5-1	TGCGCCAGCAGCTTGGGGGGGCAGGGCTACAATGAGCAGTTCTTC	CASSLGGQGYNEQFF
.	once	TRBJ2-2	TRBV10-1	TGCGCCAGCAGTCAGGGAGGAACCGGGGAGCTGTTTTTT	CASSQGGTGELFF
.	.	TRBJ2-2	TRBV7-8	TGTGCCAGCAGCTTGAATAGAGACAACGGGGAGCTGTTTTTT	CASSLNRDNGELFF
.	.	TRBJ1-1	TRBV28	TGTGCCAGCAGTTTAGCGGGGGGACATTGGTACACTGAAGCTTTCTTT	CASSLAGGHWYTEAFF
TRBD1	.	TRBJ2-5	TRBV29-1	TGCAGCGGGACAGGGGAGTTCCAAGAGACCCAGTACTTC	CSGTGEFQETQYF
TRBD2	.	TRBJ2-5	TRBV5-1	TGCGCCAGCAGCTTCTTTGGGGCGGGAGGGCAAGAGACCCAGTACTTC	CASSFFGAGGQETQYF
.	.	TRBJ2-7	TRBV11-2	TGTGCCAGCAGCTTAGGAGCATCTAACTACGAGCAGTACTTC	CASSLGASNYEQYF
.	.	TRBJ1-5	TRBV5-1	TGCGCCAGCAGCTTGGGCGGGGGTTCCAATCAGCCCCAGCATTTT	CASSLGGGSNQPQHF
.	.	TRBJ2-2	TRBV5-4	TGTGCCAGCAGCTTGGTCCCTAGCGAGAACACCGGGGAGCTGTTTTTT	CASSLVPSENTGELFF